What follows are 7 T cell receptor beta chains derived from one specimen sequenced in a study of OX40 agonist ivuxolimab in advanced cancers. The assay was immunoSEQ multiplex PCR, and TCRdb's table has in-frame clones only and misses some. The sample carries some 50,000 clones, about 76% recorded once. The material was CD4+ or CD8+ T cells sorted from blood, obtained in a trial of the OX40 agonist ivuxolimab. The receptors were gathered from an adult with an advanced solid tumor such as melanoma, head and neck, liver or kidney cancer.

The J gene is TRBJ1-2, the V gene TRBV27; TRBD1 might be the D (5 bases). CDR3 size: 13 residues. Trimming shortened V by 6 bases and J by 4 bases, and 12 bases separated the two germline ends. Germline V gene sequence: CDR1 MNHEY, CDR2 SMNVEV (reference sequence). Here the CDR3 reads CASRRDSGYGYTF. The DNA for the CDR3 is TGTGCCAGCAGGCGGGACTCGGGCTATGGCTACACCTTC.

V and J are TRBV13 and TRBJ1-1; D not certain. The CDR3 has 14 residues. Trimming removed 3 bases at V and 0 bases at J, with 8 bases between. Germline CDR1 and CDR2: PRHDT and FYEKMQ (reference sequence). Here the CDR3 DNA reads TGTGCCAGCAGCTTCCCCAACGTGAACACTGAAGCTTTCTTT. This encodes CASSFPNVNTEAFF.

The chain employs TRBV13 and TRBJ1-1, with D perhaps TRBD1 (6 bases). V lost 5 bases, J lost 4 bases, and 14 bases lay in between. The CDR3 runs to 14 residues. Germline-derived CDR1 and CDR2 are PRHDT and FYEKMQ (reference sequence). The CDR3 spells CASSPTGIGTEAFF. Written as DNA, the CDR3 is TGTGCCAGCAGCCCGACAGGTATAGGCACTGAAGCTTTCTTT. Full variable domain (missing parts from reference TRBV13 and TRBJ1-1): AAGVIQSPRHLIKEKRETATLKCYPIPRHDTVYWYQQGPGQDPQFLISFYEKMQSDKGSIPDRFSAQQFSDYHSELNMSSLELGDSALYFCASSPTGIGTEAFFGQGTRLTVV.

The chain links TRBV5-6 to TRBJ2-2; the D is unclear. Germline V lookup: CDR1 SGHDT, CDR2 YYEEEE. The CDR3 sequence is 14 residues long. V dropped 2 bases and J dropped 7 bases, with 12 bases sitting between them. CDR3 protein: CASSFVEQLGELFF. The CDR3 DNA is TGTGCCAGCAGCTTCGTCGAACAGCTCGGGGAGCTGTTTTTT.

V usage is TRBV15 and J usage is TRBJ1-2; D is perhaps TRBD1 (5 bases). The V gene's germline CDR1 is LNHNV and CDR2 YYDKDF (reference sequence). The ends were cut back, 3 bases at V and 6 bases at J, with 8 bases in the middle. The CDR3 has 12 residues. CDR3 DNA: TGTGCCACCAGCAGCGACAGCCATGGCTACACCTTC. Translation: CATSSDSHGYTF.

This sequence joins TRBV27 and TRBJ2-7, with no clear D. The V end was cut by 1 base, the J end by 6 bases, with 10 bases between. Germline CDR1 is MNHEY and CDR2 is SMNVEV (reference sequence). The CDR3 is 13 residues long. CDR3 residues: CASSLLLGSEQYF. The CDR3 DNA sequence: TGTGCCAGCAGTTTATTATTGGGATCCGAGCAGTACTTC.

This clone was recorded only once. The chain employs TRBV5-5 and TRBJ2-3, with unresolved D. CDR1 SGHKS and CDR2 YYEKEE come from the germline V gene (reference sequence). CDR3 length equals 14 residues. The ends were cut back, 2 bases at V and 5 bases at J, with 12 bases in the middle. This CDR3 is CASSFASVLDTQYF. The CDR3 bases are TGTGCCAGCAGCTTCGCTAGTGTGCTAGATACGCAGTATTTT.